This TCR beta chain is from a study of cytomegalovirus exposure and HLA in healthy donors. Whole-study results and caveats: Earlier analysis yielded a pattern in which most TCR beta V segments were productive about 90% or about 30% of the time.

Trimming pared 6 bases from V and 6 bases from J, leaving 14 bases between. Per the germline V gene, CDR1 is LNHDA and CDR2 is SQIVND (reference sequence). This CDR3 spans 14 amino acids. In the PCR, 60 Vbeta and 13 Jbeta primers were used. Libraries were prepared by immunoSEQ multiplex PCR; TCRdb keeps only in-frame clonotypes and omits some of them. The data contain some 80,000 clones, about 9.5% of them singletons. A remark on this clone: Its antigen is unknown.

The V and J genes are TRBV19 and TRBJ2-2, with TRBD1 as a possible D gene (5 bases). The TCR was taken from a man aged 55 to 70 in good health and CMV-seropositive. The sample comprised PBMCs. The CDR3 loop is CASRTDLTSGELFF. DNA of the CDR3: TGTGCCAGTAGGACAGACTTAACGTCCGGGGAGCTGTTTTTT.